The rows below give T cell receptor beta chains drawn from one sample of a study of cytomegalovirus exposure and HLA in healthy donors. Repertoires were generated with immunoSEQ multiplex PCR, while TCRdb's copy carries only in-frame clones and drops some. This table has roughly 100,000 clones, approximately 68% appearing once. Sequencing was carried out using PBMCs. The receptor set was obtained from a boy aged 5-17 years in good health and CMV-seropositive. CDR3s include the opening cysteine and the closing phenylalanine or tryptophan. The D gene is left open where the match is weak. The size of a clone is reported for some rows only, either as once, few or many, or as a class for expanded clones.

v_gene: TRBV5-1; j_gene: TRBJ1-2; d_gene: TRBD1; abundance: once; CDR3aa: CASSSRGQGEGYTF; CDR3nt: TGCGCCAGCAGCTCCAGGGGACAGGGGGAAGGCTACACCTTC
v_gene: TRBV2; j_gene: TRBJ2-3; d_gene: NA; abundance: NA; CDR3aa: CASAGIIRTDTQYF; CDR3nt: TGTGCCAGCGCCGGGATCATAAGGACAGATACGCAGTATTTT
v_gene: TRBV19; j_gene: TRBJ1-2; d_gene: TRBD1; abundance: NA; CDR3aa: CASSTRTGGNYGYTF; CDR3nt: TGTGCCAGTAGTACCCGGACAGGGGGCAACTATGGCTACACCTTC
v_gene: TRBV4-3; j_gene: TRBJ1-2; d_gene: NA; abundance: NA; CDR3aa: CASSQAGAANYGYTF; CDR3nt: TGCGCCAGCAGCCAAGCAGGGGCAGCTAACTATGGCTACACCTTC
v_gene: TRBV5-1; j_gene: TRBJ1-4; d_gene: TRBD1; abundance: NA; CDR3aa: CASSIQGARSEKLFF; CDR3nt: TGCGCCAGCAGCATCCAGGGGGCGCGATCGGAAAAACTGTTTTTT
v_gene: TRBV7-8; j_gene: TRBJ1-2; d_gene: NA; abundance: few; CDR3aa: CASSLLQGNNYGYTF; CDR3nt: TGTGCCAGCAGCTTATTACAGGGAAATAACTATGGCTACACCTTC
v_gene: TRBV5-6; j_gene: TRBJ1-1; d_gene: TRBD1; abundance: NA; CDR3aa: CASSRQGSTEAFF; CDR3nt: TGTGCCAGCAGCCGACAGGGATCCACTGAAGCTTTCTTT
v_gene: TRBV7-8; j_gene: TRBJ1-3; d_gene: NA; abundance: NA; CDR3aa: CASSGWGAGNTIYF; CDR3nt: TGTGCCAGCAGCGGGTGGGGGGCTGGAAACACCATATATTTT
v_gene: TRBV2; j_gene: TRBJ2-3; d_gene: NA; abundance: NA; CDR3aa: CASSEGARVTDTQYF; CDR3nt: TGTGCCAGCAGTGAGGGGGCCAGGGTAACAGATACGCAGTATTTT
v_gene: TRBV19; j_gene: TRBJ1-2; d_gene: NA; abundance: few; CDR3aa: CASSIKAGRYFYGYTF; CDR3nt: TGTGCCAGTAGTATTAAGGCGGGCAGGTATTTCTATGGCTACACCTTC
v_gene: TRBV5-4; j_gene: TRBJ1-6; d_gene: NA; abundance: NA; CDR3aa: CATRASYNSPLHF; CDR3nt: TGTGCCACCAGGGCATCCTATAATTCACCCCTCCACTTT
v_gene: TRBV5-1; j_gene: TRBJ1-2; d_gene: TRBD1; abundance: once; CDR3aa: CASSLAGGAGGGYGYTF; CDR3nt: TGCGCCAGCAGCTTGGCCGGTGGGGCAGGGGGCGGCTATGGCTACACCTTC
v_gene: TRBV19; j_gene: TRBJ2-1; d_gene: TRBD2; abundance: NA; CDR3aa: CASSIGTSGRSVSIF; CDR3nt: TGTGCCAGTAGTATTGGGACTAGCGGGAGGTCTGTCTCGATCTTC